This T cell receptor beta chain comes out of a study of CD8 T cells in Susac syndrome. Deletions cut 0 bases from V and 4 bases from J, with 12 bases between. Looked up from germline, CDR1 is SGHDT and CDR2 is YYEEEE. CDR3 length: 15 amino acids. Random hexamers served to reverse transcribe about 0.5 to 1 ug RNA. The immunoSEQ assay covered 54 Vbeta and 13 Jbeta segments for CDR3. TCRdb analysed the immunoSEQ multiplex PCR reads with MiXCR anew, one entry per CDR3 protein. This sample has some 100,000 distinct CDR3 sequences, with 90% to 98% found just once. The authors carried out high-throughput sequencing of TCR beta. They applied it to CD8+ and CD4+ T cells obtained from blood. Healthy donors matched for age and sex were used as controls.

The clonotype comes from a human donor in good health. This chain links TRBV5-6 with TRBJ2-3, with D maybe TRBD2 (6 bases). The sample taken for sequencing was CD4+ T cells from PBMCs. This chain's CDR3 is CASSLAGSGADTQYF. The CDR3 region has the DNA TGTGCCAGCAGCTTGGCCGGGAGTGGTGCAGATACGCAGTATTTT.